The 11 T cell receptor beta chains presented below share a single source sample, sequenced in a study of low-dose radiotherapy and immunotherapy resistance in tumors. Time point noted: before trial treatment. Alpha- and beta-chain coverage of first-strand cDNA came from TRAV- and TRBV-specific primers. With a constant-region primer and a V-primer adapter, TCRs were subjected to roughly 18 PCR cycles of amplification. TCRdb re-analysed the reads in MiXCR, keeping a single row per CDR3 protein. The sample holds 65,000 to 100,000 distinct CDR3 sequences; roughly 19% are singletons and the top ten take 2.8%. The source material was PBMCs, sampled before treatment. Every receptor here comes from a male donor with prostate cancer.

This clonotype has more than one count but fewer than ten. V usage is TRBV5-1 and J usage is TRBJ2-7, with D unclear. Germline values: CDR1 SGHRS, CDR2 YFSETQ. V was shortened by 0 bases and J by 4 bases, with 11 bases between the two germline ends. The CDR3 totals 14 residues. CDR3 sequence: CASSLGHHPYEQYF. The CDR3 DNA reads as TGCGCCAGCAGCTTGGGTCACCATCCTTACGAGCAGTACTTC.

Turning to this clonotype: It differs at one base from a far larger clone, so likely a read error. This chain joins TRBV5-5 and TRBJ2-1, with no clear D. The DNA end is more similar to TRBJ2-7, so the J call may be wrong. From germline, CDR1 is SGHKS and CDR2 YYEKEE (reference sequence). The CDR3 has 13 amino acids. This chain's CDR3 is CASSFGIASEQYF. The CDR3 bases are TGTGCCAGCAGCTTTGGGATAGCCTCCGAGCAGTACTTC.

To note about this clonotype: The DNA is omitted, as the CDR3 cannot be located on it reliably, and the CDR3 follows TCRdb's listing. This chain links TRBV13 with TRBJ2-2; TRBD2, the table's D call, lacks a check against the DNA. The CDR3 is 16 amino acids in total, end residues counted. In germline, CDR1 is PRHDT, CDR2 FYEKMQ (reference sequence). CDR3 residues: CASTSRSRGTGELFFF.

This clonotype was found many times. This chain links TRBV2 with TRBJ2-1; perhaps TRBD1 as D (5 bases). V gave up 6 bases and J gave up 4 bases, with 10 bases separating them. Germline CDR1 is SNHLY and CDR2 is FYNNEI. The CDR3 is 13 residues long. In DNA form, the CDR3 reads TGTGCCAGCAGGAACCGACAGTACAATGAGCAGTTCTTC. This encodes CASRNRQYNEQFF. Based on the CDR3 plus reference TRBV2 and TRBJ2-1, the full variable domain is EPEVTQTPSHQVTQMGQEVILRCVPISNHLYFYWYRQILGQKVEFLVSFYNNEISEKSEIFDDQFSVERPDGSNFTLKIRSTKLEDSAMYFCASRNRQYNEQFFGPGTRLTVL.

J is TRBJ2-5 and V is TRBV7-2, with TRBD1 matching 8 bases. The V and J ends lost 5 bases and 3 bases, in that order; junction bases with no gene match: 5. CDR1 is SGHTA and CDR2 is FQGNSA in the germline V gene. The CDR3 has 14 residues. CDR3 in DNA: TGTGCCAGCAGCACGTTGGGACAGGAAGAGACCCAGTACTTC. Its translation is CASSTLGQEETQYF.

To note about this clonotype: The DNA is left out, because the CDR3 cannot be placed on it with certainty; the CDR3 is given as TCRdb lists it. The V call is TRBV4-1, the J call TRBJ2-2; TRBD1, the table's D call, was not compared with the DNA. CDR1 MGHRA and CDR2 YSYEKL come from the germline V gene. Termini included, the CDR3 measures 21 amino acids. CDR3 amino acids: CASSPLSGENTGELFFFFFFF.

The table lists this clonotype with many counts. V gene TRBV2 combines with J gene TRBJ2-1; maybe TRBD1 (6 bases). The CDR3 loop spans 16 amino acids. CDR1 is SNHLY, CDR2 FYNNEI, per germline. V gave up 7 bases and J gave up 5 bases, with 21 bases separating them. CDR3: CASIPSGTTFNNEQFF. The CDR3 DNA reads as TGTGCCAGCATCCCCTCGGGGACAACCTTCAACAATGAGCAGTTCTTC.

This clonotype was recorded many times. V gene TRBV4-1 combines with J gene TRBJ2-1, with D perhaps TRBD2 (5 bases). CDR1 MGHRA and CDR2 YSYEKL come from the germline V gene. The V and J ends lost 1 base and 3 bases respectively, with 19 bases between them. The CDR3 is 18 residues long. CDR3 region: CASSQVIGVKDHYNEQFF. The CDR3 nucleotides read TGCGCCAGCAGCCAAGTAATCGGGGTAAAGGACCACTACAATGAGCAGTTCTTC.

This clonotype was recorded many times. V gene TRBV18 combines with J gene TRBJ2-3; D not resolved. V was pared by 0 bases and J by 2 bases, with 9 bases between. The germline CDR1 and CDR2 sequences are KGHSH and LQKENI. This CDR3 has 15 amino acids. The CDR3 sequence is CASSPPGRYTDTQYF. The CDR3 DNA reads TGTGCCAGCTCACCACCGGGCAGATACACAGATACGCAGTATTTT.

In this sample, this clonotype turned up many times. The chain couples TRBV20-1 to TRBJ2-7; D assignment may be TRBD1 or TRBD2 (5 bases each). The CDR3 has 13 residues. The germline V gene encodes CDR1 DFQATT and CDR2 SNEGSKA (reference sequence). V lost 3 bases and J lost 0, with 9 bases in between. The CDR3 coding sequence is TGCAGTGCTAGGTGGGGGAGCTCCTACGAGCAGTACTTC. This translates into CSARWGSSYEQYF.

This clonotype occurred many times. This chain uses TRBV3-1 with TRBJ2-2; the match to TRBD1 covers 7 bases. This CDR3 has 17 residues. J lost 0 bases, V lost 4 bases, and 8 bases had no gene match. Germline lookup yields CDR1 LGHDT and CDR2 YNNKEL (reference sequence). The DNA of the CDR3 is TGTGCCAGCAGCCTTCGCCCGGGACAGTCGAACACCGGGGAGCTGTTTTTT. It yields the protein CASSLRPGQSNTGELFF.